This is a list of T cell receptor beta chains from one sample in a study of T cell responses to AZD1222 COVID-19 vaccine. Repertoires were generated with immunoSEQ multiplex PCR, while TCRdb's copy carries only in-frame clones and drops some. The data show about 140,000 clones, with 85% to 95% seen just once and 4.5% to 5.5% held by the top ten. The sequences come from peripheral blood, collected on day 0 of AZD1222 vaccination. Receptors were obtained from an adult in good health. CDR3s include the opening cysteine and the closing phenylalanine or tryptophan. The D gene is left open where the match is weak. A clone size is listed for some rows: how often the clone was seen (once, few, many), or a class if it is expanded.

CDR3 protein: CASSPLQGDYEQYF
CDR3 DNA: TGTGCCAGCTCACCACTTCAGGGGGATTACGAGCAGTACTTC
J gene: TRBJ2-7
clone size: -
V gene: TRBV18
D gene: TRBD1
CDR3 length: 14

CDR3 protein: CASSLAQGVETQYF
CDR3 DNA: TGTGCCAGCAGCTTAGCCCAGGGGGTTGAGACCCAGTACTTC
J gene: TRBJ2-5
clone size: -
V gene: TRBV7-2
D gene: TRBD1
CDR3 length: 14

CDR3 protein: CASSYSEETQYF
CDR3 DNA: TGTGCCAGCAGTTACTCAGAAGAGACCCAGTACTTC
J gene: TRBJ2-5
clone size: -
V gene: TRBV6-5
D gene: -
CDR3 length: 12

CDR3 protein: CSVYFYPGQGLSYEQYF
CDR3 DNA: TGCAGCGTTTACTTTTATCCGGGACAGGGGTTGTCCTACGAGCAGTACTTC
J gene: TRBJ2-7
clone size: -
V gene: TRBV29-1
D gene: TRBD1
CDR3 length: 17

CDR3 protein: CASSPRLGGTDTQYF
CDR3 DNA: TGCGCCAGCAGCCCCCGACTAGGAGGGACAGATACGCAGTATTTT
J gene: TRBJ2-3
clone size: -
V gene: TRBV4-1
D gene: -
CDR3 length: 15

CDR3 protein: CASRQGAYSNQPQHF
CDR3 DNA: TGTGCCAGCAGACAGGGGGCCTATAGCAATCAGCCCCAGCATTTT
J gene: TRBJ1-5
clone size: -
V gene: TRBV6-1
D gene: TRBD1
CDR3 length: 15

CDR3 protein: CAISTDQSYEQYF
CDR3 DNA: TGTGCCATCAGTACGGACCAGTCCTACGAGCAGTACTTC
J gene: TRBJ2-7
clone size: -
V gene: TRBV10-3
D gene: -
CDR3 length: 13

CDR3 protein: CASPPRLDKGIRTYEQYF
CDR3 DNA: TGTGCCAGCCCCCCGCGGCTGGACAAGGGCATCCGAACCTACGAGCAGTACTTC
J gene: TRBJ2-7
clone size: -
V gene: TRBV14
D gene: -
CDR3 length: 18

CDR3 protein: CATSRVRGLFGRGNNEQFF
CDR3 DNA: TGTGCCACCAGCAGAGTACGTGGCCTCTTCGGGAGGGGCAACAATGAGCAGTTCTTC
J gene: TRBJ2-1
clone size: -
V gene: TRBV15
D gene: TRBD2
CDR3 length: 19

CDR3 protein: CASSVGTSGGPYEQYF
CDR3 DNA: TGTGCCAGCAGCGTAGGGACTAGCGGGGGCCCCTACGAGCAGTACTTC
J gene: TRBJ2-7
clone size: -
V gene: TRBV9
D gene: TRBD2
CDR3 length: 16

CDR3 protein: CASRPPGQVMSQFF
CDR3 DNA: TGTGCCAGCAGACCTCCGGGACAGGTTATGTCGCAGTTCTTC
J gene: TRBJ2-1
clone size: -
V gene: TRBV2
D gene: TRBD1
CDR3 length: 14

CDR3 protein: CASSQDRLGNTIYF
CDR3 DNA: TGTGCCAGCAGCCAAGACAGGCTGGGAAACACCATATATTTT
J gene: TRBJ1-3
clone size: -
V gene: TRBV3-1/TRBV3-2
D gene: -
CDR3 length: 14

CDR3 protein: CAIQGAPNEKLFF
CDR3 DNA: TGTGCCATCCAGGGGGCACCAAATGAAAAACTGTTTTTT
J gene: TRBJ1-4
clone size: few
V gene: TRBV10-3
D gene: TRBD1
CDR3 length: 13

CDR3 protein: CASSLRENTEAFF
CDR3 DNA: TGCGCCAGCAGCTTGAGGGAGAACACTGAAGCTTTCTTT
J gene: TRBJ1-1
clone size: -
V gene: TRBV5-1
D gene: -
CDR3 length: 13

CDR3 protein: CASSFRLAGGPEAETQYF
CDR3 DNA: TGTGCCAGCAGCTTTCGACTAGCGGGGGGTCCCGAGGCAGAGACCCAGTACTTC
J gene: TRBJ2-5
clone size: -
V gene: TRBV7-8
D gene: TRBD2
CDR3 length: 18

CDR3 protein: CASRETVGQPQHF
CDR3 DNA: TGTGCCAGCAGGGAGACAGTGGGACAGCCCCAGCATTTT
J gene: TRBJ1-5
clone size: -
V gene: TRBV7-2
D gene: -
CDR3 length: 13

CDR3 protein: CAISGDGSEQYF
CDR3 DNA: TGTGCCATCAGTGGAGACGGAAGCGAGCAGTACTTC
J gene: TRBJ2-7
clone size: once
V gene: TRBV10-3
D gene: -
CDR3 length: 12

CDR3 protein: CASSRRGYNEQFF
CDR3 DNA: TGTGCCAGCAGCCGGCGGGGTTACAATGAGCAGTTCTTC
J gene: TRBJ2-1
clone size: -
V gene: TRBV11-2
D gene: -
CDR3 length: 13

CDR3 protein: CASSSRTDGQTQYF
CDR3 DNA: TGTGCCAGCAGCTCGCGGACTGATGGGCAGACCCAGTACTTC
J gene: TRBJ2-5
clone size: -
V gene: TRBV3-1/TRBV3-2
D gene: -
CDR3 length: 14

CDR3 protein: CASSFRTARGEKLFF
CDR3 DNA: TGTGCCAGCAGCTTTCGGACAGCCCGGGGGGAAAAACTGTTTTTT
J gene: TRBJ1-4
clone size: -
V gene: TRBV7-2
D gene: -
CDR3 length: 15

CDR3 protein: CASSYSGTDTQYF
CDR3 DNA: TGTGCCAGCAGTTACTCGGGGACAGATACGCAGTATTTT
J gene: TRBJ2-3
clone size: once
V gene: TRBV6-6
D gene: -
CDR3 length: 13

CDR3 protein: CASSALLDGSIYGYTF
CDR3 DNA: TGTGCCAGCAGCGCGCTCCTGGACGGGTCGATCTATGGCTACACCTTC
J gene: TRBJ1-2
clone size: once
V gene: TRBV7-6
D gene: -
CDR3 length: 16

CDR3 protein: CAISESRLATDNEQFF
CDR3 DNA: TGTGCCATCAGTGAGTCGAGACTAGCGACTGACAATGAGCAGTTCTTC
J gene: TRBJ2-1
clone size: -
V gene: TRBV10-3
D gene: TRBD2
CDR3 length: 16

CDR3 protein: CAGATGDNSPLHF
CDR3 DNA: TGTGCCGGGGCGACAGGAGATAATTCACCCCTCCACTTT
J gene: TRBJ1-6
clone size: -
V gene: TRBV30
D gene: -
CDR3 length: 13

CDR3 protein: CASSYLRTDTQYF
CDR3 DNA: TGTGCCAGCAGTTACTTACGTACAGATACGCAGTATTTT
J gene: TRBJ2-3
clone size: -
V gene: TRBV6-2/TRBV6-3
D gene: -
CDR3 length: 13

CDR3 protein: CASNPTGNANEKLFF
CDR3 DNA: TGTGCCAGCAACCCGACAGGGAACGCTAATGAAAAACTGTTTTTT
J gene: TRBJ1-4
clone size: few
V gene: TRBV5-5
D gene: TRBD1
CDR3 length: 15

CDR3 protein: CASSPLNRGWLAGVLETQYF
CDR3 DNA: TGTGCCAGCAGCCCACTTAATCGGGGGTGGCTAGCGGGAGTTTTAGAGACCCAGTACTTC
J gene: TRBJ2-5
clone size: -
V gene: TRBV14
D gene: TRBD2
CDR3 length: 20

CDR3 protein: CASSAYLAGGEQYF
CDR3 DNA: TGTGCCAGTAGTGCCTATCTAGCGGGAGGTGAGCAGTACTTC
J gene: TRBJ2-7
clone size: -
V gene: TRBV19
D gene: TRBD2
CDR3 length: 14

CDR3 protein: CASSQDFRDLETYTF
CDR3 DNA: TGCGCCAGCAGCCAAGATTTTAGGGACCTTGAAACCTACACCTTC
J gene: TRBJ1-2
clone size: -
V gene: TRBV4-3
D gene: -
CDR3 length: 15

CDR3 protein: CASSLEGTGGEQYF
CDR3 DNA: TGCGCCAGCAGCTTGGAGGGGACAGGGGGTGAGCAGTACTTC
J gene: TRBJ2-7
clone size: -
V gene: TRBV5-1
D gene: TRBD1
CDR3 length: 14

CDR3 protein: CASSGSRSYGYTF
CDR3 DNA: TGTGCCAGCAGCGGGTCTAGATCCTATGGCTACACCTTC
J gene: TRBJ1-2
clone size: -
V gene: TRBV6-2/TRBV6-3
D gene: -
CDR3 length: 13

CDR3 protein: CASSILRQRYSGNTIYF
CDR3 DNA: TGTGCCAGTAGTATCCTCCGACAGCGGTACTCTGGAAACACCATATATTTT
J gene: TRBJ1-3
clone size: -
V gene: TRBV19
D gene: -
CDR3 length: 17

CDR3 protein: CASSAGFYGYTF
CDR3 DNA: TGTGCCAGCAGTGCAGGGTTCTATGGCTACACCTTC
J gene: TRBJ1-2
clone size: -
V gene: TRBV12-3/TRBV12-4
D gene: -
CDR3 length: 12

CDR3 protein: CASSSGTGTYEQYF
CDR3 DNA: TGTGCCAGCAGTTCCGGGACAGGGACCTACGAGCAGTACTTC
J gene: TRBJ2-7
clone size: -
V gene: TRBV7-6
D gene: TRBD1
CDR3 length: 14

CDR3 protein: CASSYSYTTGTEAFF
CDR3 DNA: TGTGCCAGCAGTTACTCGTACACCACGGGCACTGAAGCTTTCTTT
J gene: TRBJ1-1
clone size: -
V gene: TRBV6-5
D gene: -
CDR3 length: 15

CDR3 protein: CASSWGLFGELFF
CDR3 DNA: TGTGCCAGCAGTTGGGGACTATTTGGGGAGCTGTTTTTT
J gene: TRBJ2-2
clone size: -
V gene: TRBV12-3/TRBV12-4
D gene: TRBD2
CDR3 length: 13

CDR3 protein: CASSSPLGLAAQETQYF
CDR3 DNA: TGTGCCAGCAGCTCTCCCCTTGGACTAGCCGCTCAAGAGACCCAGTACTTC
J gene: TRBJ2-5
clone size: -
V gene: TRBV5-4
D gene: TRBD2
CDR3 length: 17

CDR3 protein: CASSFSLGVEQFF
CDR3 DNA: TGTGCCAGCAGCTTCAGCTTGGGGGTTGAGCAGTTCTTC
J gene: TRBJ2-1
clone size: -
V gene: TRBV7-2
D gene: -
CDR3 length: 13

CDR3 protein: CASSWAGTREAFF
CDR3 DNA: TGTGCCAGCAGCTGGGCCGGGACCCGAGAAGCTTTCTTT
J gene: TRBJ1-1
clone size: -
V gene: TRBV7-9
D gene: -
CDR3 length: 13

CDR3 protein: CASSQGDRWPYEQYF
CDR3 DNA: TGTGCCAGCAGCCAAGGGGACAGGTGGCCCTACGAGCAGTACTTC
J gene: TRBJ2-7
clone size: -
V gene: TRBV3-1/TRBV3-2
D gene: TRBD1
CDR3 length: 15

CDR3 protein: CASSLRGEQYF
CDR3 DNA: TGTGCCAGCAGCTTACGGGGCGAGCAGTACTTC
J gene: TRBJ2-7
clone size: -
V gene: TRBV7-8
D gene: -
CDR3 length: 11

CDR3 protein: CASSVGVGVGTDPSYEQYF
CDR3 DNA: TGTGCCAGCAGCGTAGGGGTGGGAGTGGGGACGGATCCCTCCTACGAGCAGTACTTC
J gene: TRBJ2-7
clone size: -
V gene: TRBV9
D gene: -
CDR3 length: 19

CDR3 protein: CAIEAGRHSEAFF
CDR3 DNA: TGTGCCATCGAGGCAGGTAGACATTCTGAAGCTTTCTTT
J gene: TRBJ1-1
clone size: -
V gene: TRBV10-3
D gene: -
CDR3 length: 13

CDR3 protein: CASSGALAGDYNEQFF
CDR3 DNA: TGTGCCAGCAGTGGCGCCCTAGCGGGGGACTACAATGAGCAGTTCTTC
J gene: TRBJ2-1
clone size: -
V gene: TRBV2
D gene: TRBD2
CDR3 length: 16

CDR3 protein: CASSQSGTSGVETQYF
CDR3 DNA: TGTGCCAGCAGCCAATCCGGGACTAGCGGGGTAGAGACCCAGTACTTC
J gene: TRBJ2-5
clone size: -
V gene: TRBV13
D gene: TRBD2
CDR3 length: 16